These 27 T cell receptor beta chains were sequenced from one sample in a study of T cell repertoires in ileal Crohn's disease. Assay used: immunoSEQ multiplex PCR; TCRdb lists only in-frame clones, some missing. The sample has roughly 17,000 clones, roughly nine tenths seen once; the top ten hold 6.5% to 7.5%. Time point indicated: inflamed ileum from the surgical specimen. Sequencing was done on a sample of ileal tissue. The receptors derive from an adult with Crohn's disease.

The rearrangement links TRBV5-4 to TRBJ1-1; D call uncertain. Germline CDR1 reads SGHNT; CDR2 reads YYREEE (reference sequence). With 0 bases removed from V and 7 bases from J, the gap between germline ends came to 7 bases. This CDR3 is 12 amino acids long. The CDR3 sequence is CASSLVGLEAFF. The CDR3 region has the DNA TGTGCCAGCAGCTTGGTGGGCCTTGAAGCTTTCTTT.

V usage is TRBV10-3 and J usage is TRBJ2-1; D tentatively reads TRBD1 or TRBD2 (5 bases each). The V gene lost 10 bases and the J gene lost 8 bases, with 24 bases spanning the gap. The germline V gene has CDR1 ENHRY and CDR2 SYGVKD. The CDR3 extends over 15 amino acids. The CDR3 is CATFDSRGPSDEQFF. DNA for the CDR3: TGTGCCACCTTCGACTCGAGGGGCCCTAGTGATGAGCAGTTCTTC.

This rearrangement joins TRBV13 to TRBJ2-1; weak D call: TRBD1 (5 bases). The CDR3 loop spans 15 amino acids. Germline CDR1 PRHDT, CDR2 FYEKMQ (reference sequence). Trimming pared 0 bases from V and 8 bases from J, leaving 14 bases between. CDR3 sequence reads: CASSLGGQGGDEQFF. The CDR3 DNA follows: TGTGCCAGCAGCTTAGGAGGCCAGGGTGGTGATGAGCAGTTCTTC.

The V gene is TRBV6-5, the J gene TRBJ2-7; 9 bases map to TRBD2. Per the germline V gene, CDR1 is MNHEY and CDR2 is SVGAGI. The CDR3 extends over 15 amino acids. The trim removed 2 bases at V and 3 bases at J, leaving 5 bases unmatched. In DNA form, the CDR3 reads TGTGCCAGCAGTTACGGTCTAGCGGGGATCTACGAGCAGTACTTC. Translation gives CASSYGLAGIYEQYF.

The rearrangement joins TRBV27 to TRBJ1-6, with D possibly TRBD1 on 5 matching bases. The germline V gene encodes CDR1 MNHEY and CDR2 SMNVEV (reference sequence). Trimming took 0 bases from V and 8 from J, leaving 8 bases between them. The CDR3 extends over 14 amino acids. The CDR3 region is CASSLSEGYSPLHF. The CDR3 coding sequence is TGTGCCAGCAGTTTATCGGAGGGGTATTCACCCCTCCACTTT.

The chain has TRBV7-6 and TRBJ1-5; 9 bases fit TRBD1. The ends lost 5 bases at V and 5 bases at J; junction bases unmatched: 1. CDR1 and CDR2 (germline): SGHVS, FNYEAQ. The CDR3 has 13 amino acids. CDR3 region: CASSRDRDQPQHF. The CDR3 DNA is TGTGCCAGCAGCCGGGACAGGGATCAGCCCCAGCATTTT.

A few counts support this clone. This sequence joins TRBV11-2 and TRBJ2-7, with a weak D call TRBD2 (6 bases). This CDR3 comprises 15 residues. Trimming shortened V by 2 bases and J by 5 bases, and 16 bases separated the two germline ends. Germline-derived CDR1 and CDR2 are SGHAT and FQNNGV. CDR3 nucleotide sequence: TGTGCCAGCAGCTTAACCGGGGCGGGGTTCCACGAGCAGTACTTC. Translation: CASSLTGAGFHEQYF. Variable domain in full (rest from reference TRBV11-2 and TRBJ2-7): EAGVAQSPRYKIIEKRQSVAFWCNPISGHATLYWYQQILGQGPKLLIQFQNNGVVDDSQLPKDRFSAERLKGVDSTLKIQPAKLEDSAVYLCASSLTGAGFHEQYFGPGTRLTVT.

The rearrangement uses TRBV7-3 and TRBJ2-7; D perhaps matches TRBD1 (5 bases). The germline gives CDR1 SGHTA, CDR2 FQGTGA. The V gene lost 5 bases and the J gene lost 3 bases, with 17 bases spanning the gap. CDR3 length: 15 residues. Here the CDR3 DNA reads TGTGCCAGCAGCCCTCCTGGGGCAGCCGTCTACGAGCAGTACTTC. Translated: CASSPPGAAVYEQYF.

V gene TRBV5-6 combines with J gene TRBJ1-2; D unresolved. CDR1 and CDR2 from the germline V gene are SGHDT and YYEEEE. This CDR3 region has 14 residues. The germline V and J ends were trimmed by 0 bases and 8 bases, with 14 bases remaining between them. CDR3: CASSLDSARGGYTF. The CDR3 nucleotides read TGTGCCAGCAGCTTGGATTCGGCCCGCGGCGGCTACACCTTC.

The CDR3 DNA is TGTGCCTGGATGCAGGGTGAGGAGAGCACTGAAGCTTTCTTT. Translated: CAWMQGEESTEAFF. The chain is built from TRBV30 and TRBJ1-1; a possible D gene is TRBD1 (5 bases). V shed 4 bases and J shed 4 bases, with 16 bases lying between them. The CDR3 has 14 amino acids. CDR1 is GTSNPN and CDR2 is SVGIG in the germline V gene (reference sequence).

This chain's CDR3 is CASRPRTPLWGAQHF. The CDR3 nucleotides are TGTGCCAGCAGACCCCGGACGCCTTTGTGGGGTGCCCAGCATTTT. The gene calls are TRBV6-5 and TRBJ1-5; no firm D call. This CDR3 has 15 residues. Germline V CDR1 and CDR2: MNHEY, SVGAGI. Between the trimmed V and J ends, which lost 6 bases and 11 bases, there was a span of 23 bases.

This clone was counted only a few times. The chain links TRBV27 to TRBJ2-3; D assignment may be TRBD1 or TRBD2 (6 bases each). V lost 6 bases, J lost 5 bases, and 21 bases lay in between. The CDR3 is 16 residues long. CDR1 and CDR2 from the germline V gene are MNHEY and SMNVEV (reference sequence). Here the CDR3 reads CASSPDPGAGKDTQYF. The DNA of the CDR3 is TGTGCCAGCAGCCCCGATCCGGGGGCGGGGAAAGATACGCAGTATTTT.

This clone was counted a single time. V is TRBV30 and J is TRBJ2-1, with 10 bases identical to TRBD1. The CDR3 totals 15 residues. In germline, CDR1 is GTSNPN, CDR2 SVGIG (reference sequence). J lost 5 bases, V lost 2 bases, and 6 bases had no gene match. CDR3 sequence reads: CAWSLGTGVNNEQFF. The CDR3 DNA is TGTGCCTGGAGTCTGGGGACAGGGGTGAACAATGAGCAGTTCTTC.

V gene TRBV5-8 combines with J gene TRBJ1-3; no clear D. V was cut by 0 bases and J by 0 bases, with 7 bases left in between. The germline gives CDR1 SGHTS, CDR2 YDEGEE. The CDR3 has 15 amino acids. The CDR3, as DNA: TGTGCCAGCAGCTTGGGTCTTGACTCTGGAAACACCATATATTTT. Translated: CASSLGLDSGNTIYF.

This clone was counted once. This rearrangement joins TRBV7-8 to TRBJ1-2, with D hard to call. The CDR3 spans 14 residues. Germline loops: CDR1 SGHVS, CDR2 FQNEAQ. Trimming left V 1 base short and J 7 bases short, with 13 bases between. In DNA, the CDR3 is TGTGCCAGCAGCTTAGATGAGTCGATAGGTGGCTACACCTTC. Translation: CASSLDESIGGYTF. Full variable domain (remainder filled in from reference TRBV7-8 and TRBJ1-2): GAGVSQSPRYKVAKRGQDVALRCDPISGHVSLFWYQQALGQGPEFLTYFQNEAQLDKSGLPSDRFFAERPEGSVSTLKIQRTQQEDSAVYLCASSLDESIGGYTFGSGTRLTVV.

This chain joins TRBV7-2 and TRBJ1-2, with D possibly being TRBD1 (5 bases). CDR1 and CDR2 (germline): SGHTA, FQGNSA. Trimming cost V 5 bases and J 8 bases, with 21 bases left between them. The CDR3 sequence is 15 residues long. DNA of the CDR3: TGTGCCAGCAGCGATGGGGGGGGATTCAAGGGCGGCTACACCTTC. It yields the protein CASSDGGGFKGGYTF.

This rearrangement joins TRBV5-6 to TRBJ2-4; 8 bases agree with TRBD2. The CDR3 loop spans 16 amino acids. The ends lost 4 bases at V and 0 bases at J; junction bases unmatched: 6. The germline CDR1 and CDR2 sequences are SGHDT and YYEEEE. The CDR3 bases are TGTGCCAGCAGCACCTTAGCGGGGATAGCCAAAAACATTCAGTACTTC. It yields the protein CASSTLAGIAKNIQYF.

The rearrangement joins TRBV30 to TRBJ2-3; D gene ambiguous. CDR3 size: 11 residues. Trimming shortened V by 7 bases and J by 0 bases, and 5 bases separated the two germline ends. From germline, CDR1 is GTSNPN and CDR2 SVGIG (reference sequence). The CDR3 DNA reads as TGTGCCTCAGCTAGCACAGATACGCAGTATTTT. As protein: CASASTDTQYF.

This chain uses TRBV11-2 with TRBJ2-7; D might be TRBD1 (6 bases). The germline gives CDR1 SGHAT, CDR2 FQNNGV. The CDR3 has 12 residues. The CDR3 here is CASGYREGEQYF. The CDR3 region has the DNA TGTGCTTCCGGATACAGGGAAGGCGAGCAGTACTTC.

This clone was seen only once. This chain links TRBV6-6 with TRBJ1-5, with D hard to call. Between the trimmed V and J ends, which lost 5 bases and 4 bases, there was a span of 9 bases. Germline V gene data show CDR1 as MNHNY and CDR2 as SVGAGI (reference sequence). This CDR3 comprises 13 residues. The DNA of the CDR3 is TGTGCCAGCAGTCGGGCCTGGAATCAGCCCCAGCATTTT. Amino acid sequence: CASSRAWNQPQHF.

The CDR3 reads CASRSAGEATNEKLFF. CDR3 bases: TGTGCCAGCAGGTCGGCGGGGGAGGCAACTAATGAAAAACTGTTTTTT. This chain links TRBV28 with TRBJ1-4; weak D call: TRBD1 (5 bases). CDR3 length: 16 residues. Trimming removed 6 bases at V and 0 bases at J, with 14 bases between. The germline gives CDR1 MDHEN, CDR2 SYDVKM.

There are a few counts of this clone. The rearrangement uses TRBV6-6 and TRBJ1-2; D might be TRBD1 (6 bases). CDR3 size: 16 residues. Germline V gene sequence: CDR1 MNHNY, CDR2 SVGAGI (reference sequence). Deletions cut 0 bases from V and 4 bases from J, with 15 bases between. CDR3 residues: CASSYSADSVAYGYTF. DNA of the CDR3: TGTGCCAGCAGTTACTCCGCGGACAGCGTTGCCTATGGCTACACCTTC.

V and J are TRBV28 and TRBJ2-7; 8 positions agree with TRBD1. This CDR3 is built from 14 residues. V was pared by 3 bases and J by 3 bases, with 4 bases of the junction left unmatched. CDR1 and CDR2 from the germline V gene are MDHEN and SYDVKM. CDR3 in DNA: TGTGCCAGCAGTTTTGACAGGGGATACTACGAGCAGTACTTC. This gives the protein CASSFDRGYYEQYF.

V is TRBV9 and J is TRBJ2-5; 8 bases agree with TRBD2. After removal of 0 bases from V and 7 bases from J, the junction contained 5 bases not matched to a gene. Germline-derived CDR1 and CDR2 are SGDLS and YYNGEE. The CDR3 has 14 residues. The CDR3: CASSVAGGDGTQYF. As DNA, the CDR3 is TGTGCCAGCAGCGTAGCGGGGGGGGACGGGACCCAGTACTTC.

This chain links TRBV6-5 with TRBJ1-6; 9 bases agree with TRBD1. Germline CDR1 is MNHEY and CDR2 is SVGAGI. The CDR3 runs to 15 residues. V lost 0 bases to trimming and J lost 9 bases; unmatched junction nucleotides: 3. CDR3 in amino acids: CASSYSGTGLSPLHF. For the CDR3, the DNA is TGTGCCAGCAGTTACTCGGGGACAGGGCTTTCACCCCTCCACTTT.

This clone was found a few times. The V and J genes are TRBV5-6 and TRBJ1-4, with 7 nucleotides matching TRBD1. J was trimmed by 3 bases and V by 3 bases; bases with no gene match: 5. The CDR3 consists of 15 residues. Per germline, CDR1 SGHDT and CDR2 YYEEEE. CDR3 region: CASSSRQGPNEKLFF. The DNA for the CDR3 is TGTGCCAGCAGCTCTAGACAGGGACCTAATGAAAAACTGTTTTTT.

This rearrangement joins TRBV18 to TRBJ2-2; 7 bases match TRBD2. The CDR3 extends over 16 amino acids. V trimming: 3 bases; J trimming: 7 bases; junction bases outside the gene matches: 11. The V gene's germline CDR1 is KGHSH and CDR2 LQKENI. CDR3 sequence: CASSPSTGGLGGELFF. CDR3 bases: TGTGCCAGCTCACCCTCGACGGGGGGTCTTGGCGGGGAGCTGTTTTTT.